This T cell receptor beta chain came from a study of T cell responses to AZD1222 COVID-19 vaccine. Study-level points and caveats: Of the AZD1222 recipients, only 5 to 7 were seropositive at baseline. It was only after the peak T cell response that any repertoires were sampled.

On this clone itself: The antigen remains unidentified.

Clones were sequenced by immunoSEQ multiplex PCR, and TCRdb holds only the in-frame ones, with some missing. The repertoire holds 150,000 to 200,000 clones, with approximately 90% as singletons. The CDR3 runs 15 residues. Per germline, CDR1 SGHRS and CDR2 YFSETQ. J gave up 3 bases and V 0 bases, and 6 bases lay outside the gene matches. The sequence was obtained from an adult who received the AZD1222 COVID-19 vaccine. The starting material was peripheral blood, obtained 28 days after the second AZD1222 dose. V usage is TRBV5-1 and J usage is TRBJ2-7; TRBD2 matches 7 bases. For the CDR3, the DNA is TGCGCCAGCAGCTTGGCGGCTAGCGGAGGCTACGAGCAGTACTTC. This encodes CASSLAASGGYEQYF.